This is a list of T cell receptor beta chains from one sample in a study of CD8+ T cells in alopecia areata. The table came from immunoSEQ multiplex PCR; TCRdb's copy has only in-frame clones and leaves some out. The sample contains 250,000 or so clones, less than 80% of which appear only once. The sequences come from CD4+ T cells sorted from blood, collected at week 0. Receptor source: a human donor with alopecia areata. CDR3s leave out the opening cysteine and the closing phenylalanine or tryptophan. Each record gives: V gene, J gene, CDR3 protein.

TRBV29-1	TRBJ1-1	SAGPGGNTEAF
TRBV11-1	TRBJ2-7	ASSRTSGVLGSYEQY
TRBV6-5	TRBJ1-3	ASSYGSSGNTIY
TRBV13	TRBJ1-5	ASSFFNQPQH
TRBV30	TRBJ1-2	AWNGVGYT
TRBV9	TRBJ2-1	ASRKGQGGNEQF
TRBV29-1	TRBJ2-7	SVRGAVSYEQY
TRBV29-1	TRBJ2-7	SVAQVPWTGEQY
TRBV11-2	TRBJ2-1	ASSLAGPSYNEQF
TRBV29-1	TRBJ2-1	SVEGGTGGLDEQF
TRBV29-1	TRBJ1-1	SVENRQGALGTEAF
TRBV5-6	TRBJ2-5	ASSFGNQETQY
TRBV23-1	TRBJ1-4	ASSLPVATNEKLF
TRBV30	TRBJ1-5	AWSSGEGPQH
TRBV5-1	TRBJ2-7	ASSWNPGAQYEQY
TRBV25-1	TRBJ1-1	ASSEFGSSEAF
TRBV2	TRBJ1-6	ASSVQGTGSPLH
TRBV29-1	TRBJ1-1	SVGNRRNTEAF
TRBV10-3	TRBJ1-1	AISDPGTGGRAEAF
TRBV2	TRBJ2-5	ASSVGLEETQY
TRBV18	TRBJ2-3	ASSPPGAADTQY
TRBV6-5	TRBJ1-3	ASRLTGDSGNTIY
TRBV29-1	TRBJ2-3	SVGGEIGGTQY
TRBV29-1	TRBJ2-2	SVGTTGNTGELF
TRBV30	TRBJ1-2	AGRQGTGYGYT
TRBV18	TRBJ2-1	ASSPQGSDYNEQF
TRBV5-4	TRBJ1-4	ASSQDRKNEKLF
TRBV11-2	TRBJ1-6	ASSYRDSYNSPLH
TRBV30	TRBJ2-7	AWSGLQRGGRYEQY
TRBV9	TRBJ2-1	ASSFHGVNDEQF
TRBV9	TRBJ2-3	ASSVTLAGSTDTQY
TRBV15	TRBJ2-6	ATSRDRPSAGANVLT
TRBV29-1	TRBJ1-4	SVVGNGDEKLF
TRBV2	TRBJ2-2	ASGRRFAGELF
TRBV15	TRBJ1-5	ATSRPLGDQPQH
TRBV29-1	TRBJ2-1	SARDSEGNEQF
TRBV9	TRBJ2-3	ASSKTADTQY
TRBV4-2	TRBJ1-1	ASSQEVGPNTEAF
TRBV29-1	TRBJ2-5	SVAVGRNWETQY
TRBV30	TRBJ1-2	AWYGDRSVYGYT
TRBV6-1	TRBJ2-7	ASSDSFYEQY
TRBV6-5	TRBJ1-2	ASSSRTTYGYT
TRBV4-3	TRBJ2-3	ASSHGRTDTQY
TRBV29-1	TRBJ1-4	SVNHSGGEKLF
TRBV6-5	TRBJ2-7	ASSIEGGFSYEQY
TRBV5-1	TRBJ2-7	ASSPRSSSRYEQY
TRBV29-1	TRBJ2-2	SATTSGAGELF
TRBV2	TRBJ2-5	ASMWPGVETQY
TRBV9	TRBJ2-1	ASSVAGDASYNEQF
TRBV7-2	TRBJ1-5	ASSFPGGVQPQH
TRBV29-1	TRBJ2-3	SGWDSTDTQY